This T cell receptor beta chain was sequenced for a study of T cell responses to AZD1222 COVID-19 vaccine (dated by TCRdb to the early 2020s). Regarding the study in general: A total of roughly 240 trial participants underwent TCR sequencing, of whom nearly 210 received two doses of AZD1222 and some 25 received two doses of the MenACWY control vaccine. Trial participants were enrolled by age into 18-55, 56-69 and 70-plus year subgroups, with roughly 160, 29 and 62 TCR-sequenced participants respectively.

The time point label for this specimen denotes: about 28 days (+/-7) after the second vaccine dose. AZD1222 recipients given second doses at about 4 weeks or at about 12 weeks were pooled, since spike-specific TCR depth and breadth were not found to differ between the two schedules. Samples from vaccinated people were obtained from the UK trials COV001 and COV002, which included a single-blind randomized controlled phase 2/3 trial of AZD1222 (ChAdOx1 nCoV-19) in healthy adults. For TCRbeta chain sequencing, PBMC samples from trial participants were taken at day 0 and at day 28 after the second dose. What the authors observed across the whole study: Only 5 to 7 AZD1222 recipients were SARS-CoV-2 seropositive at baseline, limiting conclusions about previously exposed vaccinees. Vaccine-associated CD4 TCRs spanned the whole spike protein, with dominant responses in regions 160-218 and 743-854. No day 14 peak-response samples were available, so repertoires were characterized only after the peak T cell response. Nearly half of unique spike-specific TCRs reportedly recognized epitopes outside regions mutated in the B.1.351 and B.1.1.7 variants. In the small 56-69-year group, the increase in depth fell short of significance, most likely because of low power. Participants were mostly white British, with more females than males. The authors suggested clonal diversity may have been underestimated. After two AZD1222 doses, spike-specific TCR breadth and depth were significantly higher than at day 0 and than in MenACWY recipients.

The CDR3 regions of human TCRbeta chains were subjected to immunosequencing. The study's processing was this. TCRs in the repertoires were matched against a reference library of SARS-CoV-2-specific TCRs that had been generated with the MIRA antigen-specificity platform. Breadth was defined as the fraction of unique TCRs that were SARS-CoV-2-associated. Depth was defined as the fraction of total T cells that were SARS-CoV-2-associated. Using the MIRA data, each spike-specific TCR was mapped to the spike region that the TCR reacts to and placed in a CD4 or CD8 class. Log10-transformed breadth and depth values were compared by one-way ANOVA with Sidak's multiple comparisons tests. The clones in this table, taken by TCRdb from immuneACCESS, are in-frame only. Not every clone is retained; where verified, under half of the shortfall comes from an unresolved V gene, and the cause of the rest is unknown. V and J calls and clone size are those listed in that table; D and trimming were worked out from the DNA. Recorded for this sample are more than 80,000 clones; roughly 88% of them occurred a single time. Roughly 8% of the sample goes to the ten largest clones.

This clone appeared a single time. The antigen it binds to is not known. The input lacks base qualities; no much larger clone sits a single base away. The TCR comes from an adult who received the AZD1222 COVID-19 vaccine. This specimen consisted of peripheral blood, obtained 28 days after the second AZD1222 dose.

The nucleotide sequence reads as follows: TGTGCCAGCACCCGACTGACTAGCGGGTCCTGGTTCTTC. Its translation is CASTRLTSGSWFF. The chain couples TRBV3-1 (or the pseudogene TRBV3-2) to TRBJ2-1, and TRBD2 aligns with 10 junction nucleotides. V has 7 bases trimmed and J has 15 bases trimmed; junction bases matching no gene number 12. The CDR3 runs 13 amino acids, cysteine and phenylalanine included. The read is trimmed to its CDR3 DNA, 39 bases read in frame from base 1. The germline V gene encodes CDR1 LGHDT and CDR2 YNNKEL (reference sequence).